The 10 T cell receptor beta chains listed next were all sequenced from one sample in a study of shared clonotypes between healthy human individuals. Positively selected for CCR7, the CD45RO-negative cells used as naive CD8 cells excluded terminally differentiated effector memory CD45RA+ cells. This table comes from immunoSEQ multiplex PCR, and its TCRdb copy is limited to in-frame clones, with some not included. The sample records around 1.9 million clones, about 92% being singletons. The sample taken for sequencing was naive CD8+ T cells from PBMCs. Receptors were obtained from a man between 18 and 29 years old in good health. Some clones in this sample may be carry-over from other donors' samples.

Notes on this clone: In the same sample, other DNA sequences code for this CDR3. The V gene is TRBV10-3, the J gene TRBJ1-2; the D is unclear. This CDR3 has 13 residues. Germline V gene lookup returns CDR1 ENHRY and CDR2 SYGVKD. V shed 0 bases and J shed 4 bases, with 6 bases lying between them. The CDR3 sequence is CAISESVGYGYTF. The CDR3 DNA follows: TGTGCCATCAGTGAGTCAGTTGGCTATGGCTACACCTTC.

The chain carries TRBV7-9 and TRBJ2-7; TRBD2 matches 10 bases. The CDR3 is 16 amino acids. The V and J ends lost 0 bases and 2 bases, in that order; junction bases with no gene match: 4. The germline CDR1 and CDR2 sequences are SEHNR and FQNEAQ (reference sequence). The CDR3 loop is CASSLASSGRTYEQYF. CDR3 coding DNA: TGTGCCAGCAGCTTAGCGAGTAGCGGGAGGACCTACGAGCAGTACTTC.

The chain carries TRBV19 and TRBJ2-7; possibly TRBD1 or TRBD2 for D (5 bases each). The V and J ends lost 8 bases and 9 bases respectively, with 20 bases between them. CDR1 is LNHDA, CDR2 SQIVND, per germline (reference sequence). The length of the CDR3 is 13 residues. CDR3 DNA sequence: TGTGCCAGTCTCCGGGACCTACCTACTCCGCAGTACTTC. As protein: CASLRDLPTPQYF. Full variable domain (rest looked up from reference TRBV19 and TRBJ2-7): DGGITQSPKYLFRKEGQNVTLSCEQNLNHDAMYWYRQDPGQGLRLIYYSQIVNDFQKGDIAEGYSVSREKKESFPLTVTSAQKNPTAFYLCASLRDLPTPQYFGPGTRLTVT.

The V call is TRBV29-1, the J call TRBJ2-7, with 11 bases matching TRBD1. J was trimmed by 0 bases and V by 0 bases; bases with no gene match: 4. This CDR3 comprises 16 residues. The V gene's germline CDR1 is SQVTM and CDR2 ANQGSEA. CDR3 protein: CSVEDRGTGGSYEQYF. CDR3 sequence (DNA): TGCAGCGTTGAAGATCGGGGGACAGGGGGCTCCTACGAGCAGTACTTC.

V is TRBV6-6 and J is TRBJ2-3; 7 bases fit TRBD1. V gave up 8 bases and J gave up 2 bases; unmatched junction bases: 4. CDR1 MNHNY and CDR2 SVGAGI come from the germline V gene (reference sequence). CDR3 length: 13 amino acids. The CDR3 spells CASSGQDTDTQYF. CDR3 nucleotides: TGTGCCAGCTCAGGACAGGACACAGATACGCAGTATTTT.

This clone was counted once. The V call is TRBV14, the J call TRBJ1-1; D not resolved. V lost 0 bases, J lost 0 bases, and 17 bases lay in between. The CDR3 runs 18 residues. Germline V gene lookup returns CDR1 SGHDN and CDR2 FVKESK. CDR3 nucleotides: TGTGCCAGCAGCCAAGATTTCTTTGGTGGGCCTCTGAACACTGAAGCTTTCTTT. Translating gives CASSQDFFGGPLNTEAFF. The full variable domain, completed using reference TRBV14 and TRBJ1-1, is EAGVTQFPSHSVIEKGQTVTLRCDPISGHDNLYWYRRVMGKEIKFLLHFVKESKQDESGMPNNRFLAERTGGTYSTLKVQPAELEDSGVYFCASSQDFFGGPLNTEAFFGQGTRLTVV.

The chain has TRBV5-4 and TRBJ2-7; 7 positions agree with TRBD1. Losses at the gene ends were 4 bases for V and 2 bases for J; bases not matched to a gene: 9. The CDR3 consists of 15 residues. CDR1 is SGHNT and CDR2 is YYREEE in the germline V gene (reference sequence). The CDR3 here is CASSTLPGTAYEQYF. CDR3 nucleotides: TGTGCCAGCAGCACTCTACCCGGGACAGCCTACGAGCAGTACTTC.

The chain recombines TRBV5-4 with TRBJ1-1; TRBD1 matches 9 bases. This CDR3 has 14 residues. V lost 4 bases, J lost 5 bases, and 6 bases stayed unmatched. CDR1 and CDR2 (germline): SGHNT, YYREEE (reference sequence). CDR3 coding DNA: TGTGCCAGCAGCCTTCAGACAGGGGGAACTGAAGCTTTCTTT. Amino acid sequence: CASSLQTGGTEAFF.

On this clone: This CDR3 is also generated by other DNA sequences in the sample. The rearrangement joins TRBV27 to TRBJ2-3, with D possibly TRBD2 on 5 matching bases. The CDR3 extends over 11 amino acids. Per the germline V gene, CDR1 is MNHEY and CDR2 is SMNVEV (reference sequence). Trimming cost V 8 bases and J 5 bases, with 8 bases left between them. Written as DNA, the CDR3 is TGTGCCAGCCGACGGGGAGATACGCAGTATTTT. It translates to CASRRGDTQYF.

This clone has just one count. CDR3 nucleotides: TGTGCCAGCAGTTATGGCGGCGGAACGTCACAAGAGACCCAGTACTTC. It specifies CASSYGGGTSQETQYF. This chain uses TRBV27 with TRBJ2-5; the D is unclear. Germline V gene sequence: CDR1 MNHEY, CDR2 SMNVEV (reference sequence). The V end lost 4 bases, the J end lost 2 bases, and 17 bases lay between the germline ends. This CDR3 has 16 residues.